These 32 T cell receptor beta chains originate from one sample sequenced in a study of T cells in Graves' hyperthyroidism and ophthalmopathy. The source material, RNA transcripts, was used to amplify TCR beta CDR3 regions. The HTBI primer set served for first-round RT-PCR of the TCR CDR3. TCRdb re-derived calls from the multiplex PCR reads in MiXCR, one entry per CDR3 protein. This table holds fewer than 250,000 distinct CDR3 sequences, around 17% found once. Input material: blood. These receptors were obtained from a woman under 30 with Graves' ophthalmopathy.

This clonotype was counted many times. The chain joins TRBV29-1 to TRBJ2-1; 12 nucleotides agree with TRBD2. CDR3 length equals 18 residues. The junction had 9 bases not matched to a gene; V was cut back by 1 base and J by 2 bases. The germline CDR1 and CDR2 sequences are SQVTM and ANQGSEA. The CDR3: CSVEGPTPSGGAYNEQFF. Here the CDR3 DNA reads TGCAGCGTTGAAGGCCCTACGCCTAGCGGGGGGGCCTACAATGAGCAGTTCTTC.

The CDR3 spells CSVCLIGTSGREIYNEQFF. CDR3 coding DNA: TGCAGCGTCTGTTTGATCGGGACTAGCGGGAGGGAGATCTACAATGAGCAGTTCTTC. The rearrangement uses TRBV29-1 and TRBJ2-1, with 16 nucleotides matching TRBD2. Trimming at V came to 6 bases and at J to 3 bases, leaving 14 bases not matched to a gene. The CDR3 runs 19 residues. Germline V gene lookup returns CDR1 SQVTM and CDR2 ANQGSEA.

This clonotype was observed at least ten times. The chain is built from TRBV5-1 and TRBJ2-3, with 9 bases lining up with TRBD1. Trimming took 2 bases from V and 5 from J; bases not matched to a gene: 3. This CDR3 comprises 14 residues. Germline CDR1 is SGHRS and CDR2 is YFSETQ. CDR3 sequence reads: CASSFGDRVDTQYF. As DNA, the CDR3 is TGCGCCAGCAGCTTTGGGGACAGGGTAGATACGCAGTATTTT.

This clonotype showed up many times. The chain joins TRBV28 to TRBJ2-7; D remains unclear. This CDR3 is 13 amino acids long. Per germline, CDR1 MDHEN and CDR2 SYDVKM. With 6 bases removed from V and 2 bases from J, the gap between germline ends came to 11 bases. The CDR3 sequence: CASSLQETYEQYF. The CDR3 DNA reads as TGTGCCAGCAGCCTGCAGGAAACCTACGAGCAGTACTTC.

This clonotype was picked up one time. The J gene is TRBJ2-7, the V gene TRBV5-4; weak D call: TRBD1 (6 bases). CDR3 length equals 13 residues. The V gene lost 4 bases and the J gene lost 2 bases, with 10 bases spanning the gap. CDR1 SGHNT and CDR2 YYREEE come from the germline V gene (reference sequence). The DNA of the CDR3 is TGTGCCAGCAGCCAGGGGACCCCCTACGAGCAGTACTTC. Translation: CASSQGTPYEQYF.

This clonotype was seen ten or more times. The chain carries TRBV7-9 and TRBJ1-1; the match to TRBD1 covers 9 bases. Per germline, CDR1 SEHNR and CDR2 FQNEAQ (reference sequence). The CDR3 contains 19 residues. The V and J ends lost 5 bases and 0 bases, in that order; junction bases with no gene match: 16. In DNA, the CDR3 is TGTGCCAGCAGCCCTACCGGGACAGGGAGGATTCACGTGAACACTGAAGCTTTCTTT. This encodes CASSPTGTGRIHVNTEAFF.

The chain joins TRBV30 to TRBJ1-5; TRBD1 aligns across 11 bases. The V gene end was trimmed by 2 bases and the J gene end by 6 bases; junction bases not matched to a gene: 9. Germline loops: CDR1 GTSNPN, CDR2 SVGIG (reference sequence). CDR3 size: 16 residues. As DNA, the CDR3 is TGTGCCTGGAGTCCCAAGGACAGGGGGCGAAGTCAGCCCCAGCATTTT. Protein sequence: CAWSPKDRGRSQPQHF.

This clonotype was detected ten times or more. The chain carries TRBV12-3 or TRBV12-4 and TRBJ1-1; possibly TRBD1 for D (5 bases). Trimming pared 6 bases from V and 1 base from J, leaving 12 bases between. There are 14 residues in the CDR3. The chain's CDR3 is CASSPGPRNTEAFF. The CDR3, as DNA: TGTGCCAGCAGCCCAGGGCCAAGGAACACTGAAGCTTTCTTT.

This clonotype was observed many times. The rearrangement joins TRBV20-1 to TRBJ1-6; weak D call: TRBD1 (5 bases). CDR1 is DFQATT, CDR2 SNEGSKA, per germline (reference sequence). The V gene lost 1 base and the J gene lost 0 bases, with 10 bases spanning the gap. The length of the CDR3 is 16 residues. The CDR3 loop reads CSARVEGRSYNSPLHF. In DNA, the CDR3 is TGCAGTGCTAGAGTTGAGGGGCGCTCCTATAATTCACCCCTCCACTTT.

The CDR3 nucleotides are TGTGCCAGCAGTTTATCCGACAGGGGGCGTAAAGTGGGGACCTTC. Translation: CASSLSDRGRKVGTF. The rearrangement joins TRBV28 to TRBJ1-2, with TRBD1 identical over 10 bases. The germline CDR1 and CDR2 sequences are MDHEN and SYDVKM. J lost 14 bases, V lost 1 base, and 13 bases had no gene match. This CDR3 is 15 amino acids long.

The table lists this clonotype with many counts. The rearrangement joins TRBV7-2 to TRBJ2-7, with D possibly being TRBD2 (6 bases). Deletions cut 0 bases from V and 2 bases from J, with 11 bases between. The CDR3 consists of 15 residues. Looked up from germline, CDR1 is SGHTA and CDR2 is FQGNSA. Here the CDR3 reads CASSLASGQAYEQYF. The CDR3 DNA is TGTGCCAGCAGCTTAGCGAGCGGGCAAGCCTACGAGCAGTACTTC.

This clonotype was found many times. This rearrangement joins TRBV6-6 to TRBJ1-2, with D possibly matching TRBD1 (5 bases). The CDR3 extends over 14 amino acids. V gave up 0 bases and J gave up 2 bases, with 7 bases separating them. CDR1 is MNHNY and CDR2 is SVGAGI in the germline V gene (reference sequence). The CDR3 protein is CASSYSTANYGYTF. DNA for the CDR3: TGTGCCAGCAGTTACTCGACAGCCAACTATGGCTACACCTTC.

The chain has TRBV20-1 and TRBJ1-5, with no clear D. V was cut by 5 bases and J by 3 bases, with 8 bases left in between. CDR1 and CDR2 from the germline V gene are DFQATT and SNEGSKA (reference sequence). The CDR3 consists of 12 residues. The CDR3 nucleotides are TGCAGTGCTTTGGGAGCCAATCAGCCCCAGCATTTT. Translating it yields CSALGANQPQHF.

Here the CDR3 reads CASSQDLSDEQFF. CDR3 nucleotide sequence: TGCGCCAGCAGCCAAGATCTATCCGATGAGCAGTTCTTC. The chain combines TRBV4-3 with TRBJ2-1, with D uncertain. Trimming cost V 0 bases and J 8 bases, with 8 bases left between them. Germline V gene data show CDR1 as LGHNA and CDR2 as YSLEER. The CDR3 contains 13 residues.

This clonotype was counted ten times or more. The chain combines TRBV3-1 with TRBJ2-4; 9 nucleotides match TRBD1. The CDR3 consists of 15 residues. Losses at the gene ends were 8 bases for V and 6 bases for J; bases not matched to a gene: 11. Germline V gene data show CDR1 as LGHDT and CDR2 as YNNKEL (reference sequence). The CDR3 region is CASSQAGTGRNIQYF. CDR3 nucleotide sequence: TGTGCCAGCTCCCAAGCCGGGACAGGGAGAAACATTCAGTACTTC.

The rearrangement joins TRBV5-1 to TRBJ2-1; TRBD2 matches at 9 bases. CDR3 length: 16 amino acids. CDR1 and CDR2 from the germline V gene are SGHRS and YFSETQ. J lost 7 bases, V lost 4 bases, and 12 bases had no gene match. The CDR3 coding sequence is TGCGCCAGCAGCCTAGGGACTAGCCTCTTCCGGAATGAGCAGTTCTTC. The encoded protein is CASSLGTSLFRNEQFF.

This clonotype was picked up many times. This rearrangement joins TRBV19 to TRBJ1-5; D is unresolved. The ends were cut back, 5 bases at V and 3 bases at J, with 11 bases in the middle. The CDR3 spans 14 residues. Germline V lookup: CDR1 LNHDA, CDR2 SQIVND (reference sequence). CDR3 nucleotide sequence: TGTGCCAGTAGTCCCCAGATAACCAATCAGCCCCAGCATTTT. Translation: CASSPQITNQPQHF.

This chain connects TRBV12-3 or TRBV12-4 to TRBJ2-5; tentatively, D is TRBD1 or TRBD2 (7 bases each). Trimming cost V 3 bases and J 1 base, with 15 bases left between them. CDR3 length: 16 residues. The CDR3 nucleotides read TGTGCCAGCAGTTTCAAGGGAGGGGGCGGCCAAGAGACCCAGTACTTC. Protein sequence: CASSFKGGGGQETQYF.

In this sample, this clonotype turned up many times. The DNA for the CDR3 is TGTGCCAGCAGCCAAGATTACCCGGGACAGACTAACTATGGCTACACCTTC. The encoded protein is CASSQDYPGQTNYGYTF. The chain recombines TRBV3-1 with TRBJ1-2, with 7 bases matching TRBD1. V shed 0 bases and J 0 bases; nucleotides not matched to a gene: 7. This CDR3 region has 17 residues. Germline CDR1 reads LGHDT; CDR2 reads YNNKEL (reference sequence).

This clonotype was seen many times. The chain carries TRBV7-2 and TRBJ2-7; 11 nucleotides agree with TRBD2. V trimming: 4 bases; J trimming: 3 bases; junction bases outside the gene matches: 5. Per germline, CDR1 SGHTA and CDR2 FQGNSA. The CDR3 extends over 15 amino acids. CDR3 loop: CASSYSGTSGYEQYF. DNA for the CDR3: TGTGCCAGCAGCTACTCCGGGACTAGCGGCTACGAGCAGTACTTC.

The rearrangement uses TRBV27 and TRBJ1-1; D is unresolved. CDR1 is MNHEY and CDR2 is SMNVEV in the germline V gene (reference sequence). Trimming cost V 5 bases and J 9 bases, with 25 bases left between them. The CDR3 has 16 residues. DNA of the CDR3: TGTGCCAGCAGTCTCTCCCCCCGGACCCTCCCGATGAAAGCTTTCTTT. It translates to CASSLSPRTLPMKAFF.

The V gene is TRBV29-1, the J gene TRBJ1-2, with 10 bases aligning to TRBD1. CDR1 SQVTM and CDR2 ANQGSEA come from the germline V gene. V lost 7 bases and J lost 6; bases outside the gene matches: 8. The CDR3 contains 13 residues. In DNA, the CDR3 is TGCAGCGGGGGGACAGGGGACGACCATGGCTACACCTTC. Translating gives CSGGTGDDHGYTF.

This clonotype has ten or more counts. The gene calls are TRBV25-1 and TRBJ2-3; TRBD2 might be the D (8 bases). This CDR3 has 17 residues. Germline-derived CDR1 and CDR2 are MGHDK and SYGVNS. V lost 2 bases, J lost 6 bases, and 21 bases lay in between. The CDR3 here is CASSEATGVGTRDTQYF. The CDR3 bases are TGTGCCAGCAGTGAAGCTACAGGGGTAGGGACTAGGGATACGCAGTATTTT.

Ten or more counts support this clonotype. The chain carries TRBV27 and TRBJ2-3, with TRBD2 as a possible D gene (6 bases). CDR3 length equals 15 residues. Trimming removed 2 bases from V and 0 bases from J, with 9 bases in between. Germline V gene sequence: CDR1 MNHEY, CDR2 SMNVEV (reference sequence). CDR3 bases: TGTGCCAGCAGTTTAAACGGGAGAAGCACAGATACGCAGTATTTT. Its protein is CASSLNGRSTDTQYF.

This clonotype came up many times. This chain uses TRBV7-2 with TRBJ2-3; 12 bases fit TRBD2. The V gene end was trimmed by 3 bases and the J gene end by 6 bases; junction bases not matched to a gene: 7. Germline CDR1 is SGHTA and CDR2 is FQGNSA. There are 16 residues in the CDR3. The DNA of the CDR3 is TGTGCCAGCAGCTTGACTAGCGGGAGCCAGCCGGATACGCAGTATTTT. This sequence encodes CASSLTSGSQPDTQYF. The full variable domain, rest sourced from reference TRBV7-2 and TRBJ2-3, is GAGVSQSPSNKVTEKGKDVELRCDPISGHTALYWYRQSLGQGLEFLIYFQGNSAPDKSGLPSDRFSAERTGGSVSTLTIQRTQQEDSAVYLCASSLTSGSQPDTQYFGPGTRLTVL.

Many counts were recorded for this clonotype. The chain uses TRBV7-2 and TRBJ1-1; D is perhaps TRBD1 (5 bases). Germline V lookup: CDR1 SGHTA, CDR2 FQGNSA. Trimming took off 4 bases at V and 10 bases at J, with 19 bases between the two ends. The CDR3 consists of 14 residues. CDR3 protein: CASSSDISAGVAFF. The DNA for the CDR3 is TGTGCCAGCAGCTCGGACATCTCCGCCGGTGTAGCTTTCTTT.

In the case of this clonotype: This could be a read error, since a much larger clone is one nucleotide away. J is TRBJ2-3 and V is TRBV6-5, with D maybe TRBD2 (5 bases). The CDR3 contains 16 residues. Germline V lookup: CDR1 MNHEY, CDR2 SVGAGI. CDR3 sequence reads: CASSHSWEPDTDTQYF. In DNA, the CDR3 is TGTGCCAGCAGTCACTCTTGGGAGCCGGACACAGATACGCAGTATTTT.

This clonotype has ten or more counts. The chain combines TRBV5-8 with TRBJ2-2, with D uncertain. The V and J ends lost 1 base and 6 bases respectively, with 4 bases between them. The germline CDR1 and CDR2 sequences are SGHTS and YDEGEE. There are 12 residues in the CDR3. The CDR3 DNA follows: TGTGCCAGCAGCTTGTTTCCCGGGGAGCTGTTTTTT. The encoded protein is CASSLFPGELFF. Drawing the rest from reference TRBV5-8 and TRBJ2-2, the complete variable domain is EAGVTQSPTHLIKTRGQQATLRCSPISGHTSVYWYQQALGLGLQFLLWYDEGEERNRGNFPPRFSGRQFPNYSSELNVNALELEDSALYLCASSLFPGELFFGEGSRLTVL.

This clonotype came up many times. This chain links TRBV15 with TRBJ1-1; D not certain. V lost 5 bases, J lost 1 base, and 5 bases lay in between. The germline CDR1 and CDR2 sequences are LNHNV and YYDKDF (reference sequence). The CDR3 extends over 12 amino acids. The CDR3 nucleotides are TGTGCCACCAGCGACACGAACACTGAAGCTTTCTTT. It codes for CATSDTNTEAFF.

This clonotype showed up many times. This chain connects TRBV6-1 to TRBJ1-4; the match to TRBD1 covers 10 bases. Per the germline V gene, CDR1 is MNHNS and CDR2 is SASEGT. The CDR3 consists of 16 residues. After removal of 6 bases from V and 4 bases from J, the junction contained 8 bases not matched to a gene. CDR3 sequence (DNA): TGTGCCAGCAGCCCAGGACAGGGGGGGGATAATGAAAAACTGTTTTTT. It specifies CASSPGQGGDNEKLFF.

This clonotype was seen at least ten times. The chain has TRBV7-8 and TRBJ2-1; D assignment may be TRBD1 or TRBD2 (5 bases each). CDR3 length: 18 residues. Germline V CDR1 and CDR2: SGHVS, FQNEAQ. With 6 bases removed from V and 0 bases from J, the gap between germline ends came to 21 bases. The CDR3 loop is CASSPGSPGRSSYNEQFF. The CDR3 nucleotides are TGTGCCAGCAGTCCGGGGTCCCCGGGACGTTCCTCCTACAATGAGCAGTTCTTC. The variable domain in full, completed from reference TRBV7-8 and TRBJ2-1, reads GAGVSQSPRYKVAKRGQDVALRCDPISGHVSLFWYQQALGQGPEFLTYFQNEAQLDKSGLPSDRFFAERPEGSVSTLKIQRTQQEDSAVYLCASSPGSPGRSSYNEQFFGPGTRLTVL.

This clonotype was detected many times. The chain has TRBV5-1 and TRBJ2-5; D remains ambiguous. Germline V gives CDR1 SGHRS, CDR2 YFSETQ. Trimming took 1 base from V and 1 from J, leaving 11 bases between them. This CDR3 spans 15 amino acids. This CDR3 reads CASSLRQPTQETQYF. For the CDR3, the DNA is TGCGCCAGCAGCTTGAGGCAGCCTACCCAAGAGACCCAGTACTTC.